The source of this TCR beta chain is a study of blood T cells in healthy people across ages. This clonotype is a singleton in its sample. The antigen is undetermined. The length of the CDR3 is 15 residues. Germline V gene sequence: CDR1 SGHRS, CDR2 YFSETQ. V was pared by 0 bases and J by 1 base, with 7 bases between. Using a J-beta primer mix together with a sample-barcoded 5' primer, a second PCR was run for roughly 6 to 12 cycles. TCRdb itself ran the 5' RACE reads through MiXCR, one entry per CDR3 protein. The profile shows 1.2 million to 1.5 million distinct CDR3 sequences, around two fifths of them singletons. The study's findings and limits: Per million T cells, TCR beta diversity dropped about linearly as age rose. The study found more naive CD4+ cells and higher diversity in long-lived than aged donors.

They isolated at least 6 million PBMCs from each sample. Total RNA was isolated from each sample in quantities of at least 6 micrograms. The sample taken for sequencing was blood. The TCR was taken from a woman aged 18-29 years in good health. The rearrangement joins TRBV5-1 to TRBJ2-2; no definite D call. The CDR3 sequence: CASSLELQNTGELFF. In DNA form, the CDR3 reads TGCGCCAGCAGCTTGGAACTTCAGAACACCGGGGAGCTGTTTTTT.